This T cell receptor beta chain was documented in a study of neoadjuvant nivolumab and ipilimumab in lung cancer. Method: immunoSEQ multiplex PCR; TCRdb's copy keeps in-frame clones and lacks some. The sample has about 26,000 clones, about 81% seen once. The V end lost 0 bases, the J end lost 1 base, and 6 bases lay between the germline ends. There are 13 residues in the CDR3. Germline V gene sequence: CDR1 SQVTM, CDR2 ANQGSEA. As for this clone: Its target is unknown.

General observations from the study: Only two of four nivolumab-treated tumors gained richness and clonality by surgery. Higher pretherapy blood TCR richness went with higher resected-tumor richness.

Here the sequenced sample was tumor tissue, taken after neoadjuvant nivolumab, alone or with ipilimumab, at or shortly before surgery. The V call is TRBV29-1, the J call TRBJ1-1; D not certain. The receptor comes from an adult with non-small cell lung cancer. The CDR3 sequence is CSVEDISNTEAFF. The CDR3 nucleotides are TGCAGCGTTGAAGATATTTCGAACACTGAAGCTTTCTTT.